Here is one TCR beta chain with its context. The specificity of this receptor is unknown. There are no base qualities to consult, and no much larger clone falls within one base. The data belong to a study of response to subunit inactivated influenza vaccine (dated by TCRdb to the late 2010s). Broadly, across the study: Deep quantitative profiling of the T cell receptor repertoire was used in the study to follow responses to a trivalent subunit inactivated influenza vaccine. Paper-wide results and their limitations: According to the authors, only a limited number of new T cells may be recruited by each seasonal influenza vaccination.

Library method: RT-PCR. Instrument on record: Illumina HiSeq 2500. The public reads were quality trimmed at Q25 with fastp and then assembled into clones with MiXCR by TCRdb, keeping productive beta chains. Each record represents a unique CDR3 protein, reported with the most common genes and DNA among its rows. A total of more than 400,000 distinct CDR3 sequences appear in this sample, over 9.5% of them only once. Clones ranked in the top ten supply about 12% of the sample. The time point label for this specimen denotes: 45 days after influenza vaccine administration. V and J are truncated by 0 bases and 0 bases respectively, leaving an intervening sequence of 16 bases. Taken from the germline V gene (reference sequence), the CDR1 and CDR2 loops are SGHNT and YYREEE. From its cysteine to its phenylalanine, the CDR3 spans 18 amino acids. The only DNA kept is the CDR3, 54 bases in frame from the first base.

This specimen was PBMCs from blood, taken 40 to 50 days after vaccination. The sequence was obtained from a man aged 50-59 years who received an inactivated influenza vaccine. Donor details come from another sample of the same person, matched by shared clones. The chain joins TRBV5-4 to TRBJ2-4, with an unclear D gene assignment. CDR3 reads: CASSLGGSLLLAKNIQYF. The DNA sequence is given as TGTGCCAGCAGCTTGGGAGGCAGCTTACTTCTAGCCAAAAACATTCAGTACTTC.